Listed below are T cell receptor beta chains from one sample, sequenced in a study of cytotoxic CD8 clonotypes in ibrutinib-treated CLL. The table came from immunoSEQ multiplex PCR; TCRdb's copy has only in-frame clones and leaves some out. The table lists around 160,000 clones, roughly 77% of them singletons. Sequencing used PBMCs, obtained after 12 months of ibrutinib treatment. Receptor source: a human donor with chronic lymphocytic leukemia. Each CDR3 is given with its conserved first and last residue. Fields, in order: V gene, J gene, clone size, D gene, CDR3 protein, CDR3 DNA. The D gene is left open where the match is weak. Where a row states a size, it is once, few, many or the class of an expanded clone; other rows omit it.

TRBV5-1,TRBJ2-4,-,TRBD1,CASSLDPRDRVTLAKNIQYF,TGCGCCAGCAGCTTGGACCCGCGGGACAGGGTAACCCTAGCCAAAAACATTCAGTACTTC
TRBV28,TRBJ2-3,-,-,CASSLWRRVAPTLVQESTDTQYF,TGTGCCAGCAGTTTATGGCGCAGGGTAGCCCCCACGCTCGTTCAAGAGAGCACAGATACGCAGTATTTT
TRBV27,TRBJ2-1,-,TRBD2,CASSLSLAGNSPNEQFF,TGTGCCAGCAGTTTATCGCTAGCGGGAAATTCCCCCAATGAGCAGTTCTTC
TRBV28,TRBJ2-1,-,TRBD2,CASTAASGVLRQQFF,TGTGCCAGCACTGCAGCAAGCGGGGTCTTAAGACAGCAGTTCTTC
TRBV27,TRBJ2-5,-,TRBD2,CASRPSFARGWRETQYF,TGTGCCAGCAGGCCCTCTTTCGCGCGGGGGTGGAGAGAGACCCAGTACTTC
TRBV5-1,TRBJ1-1,-,-,CASSPPYEGNTEAFF,TGCGCCAGCAGCCCCCCTTATGAGGGGAACACTGAAGCTTTCTTT
TRBV7-6,TRBJ2-5,-,TRBD2,CASSLGRGRASETQYF,TGTGCCAGCAGCTTAGGGCGCGGGAGGGCCTCAGAGACCCAGTACTTC
TRBV19,TRBJ1-4,-,-,CASSPGHIAEKLFF,TGTGCCAGTAGCCCGGGACATATAGCTGAAAAACTGTTTTTT
TRBV6-6,TRBJ2-7,-,TRBD2,CASSLAEVGEQYF,TGTGCCAGCAGCCTAGCGGAAGTGGGGGAGCAGTACTTC
TRBV2,TRBJ2-1,-,TRBD2,CASSVFSGGNNEQFF,TGTGCCAGCAGTGTTTTTAGCGGGGGGAACAATGAGCAGTTCTTC
TRBV5-5,TRBJ1-3,-,-,CASSSFTGSGNTIYF,TGTGCCAGCAGCTCATTCACAGGCTCTGGAAACACCATATATTTT
TRBV11-2,TRBJ2-2,once,-,CASSLVRGANTGELFF,TGTGCCAGCAGCTTAGTCCGGGGCGCGAACACCGGGGAGCTGTTTTTT
TRBV15,TRBJ2-7,-,TRBD2,CATSRAPGGYEQYF,TGTGCCACCAGCAGGGCCCCGGGGGGCTACGAGCAGTACTTC
TRBV19,TRBJ2-1,once,-,CASSRGYNEQFF,TGTGCCAGTAGTAGGGGATACAATGAGCAGTTCTTC
TRBV5-1,TRBJ2-3,-,-,CASSGGGTSTDTQYF,TGCGCCAGCAGCGGAGGGGGGACCTCCACAGATACGCAGTATTTT
TRBV5-1,TRBJ2-3,-,-,CASSLGGGLVTDTQYF,TGCGCCAGCAGCTTGGGAGGGGGGCTCGTCACAGATACGCAGTATTTT
TRBV18,TRBJ2-3,-,TRBD1,CASSPLPTGGSTDTQYF,TGTGCCAGCTCACCTCTGCCGACAGGGGGCAGCACAGATACGCAGTATTTT
TRBV28,TRBJ1-5,-,TRBD1,CASSWTGGRQPQHF,TGTGCCAGCAGTTGGACAGGGGGCAGGCAGCCCCAGCATTTT
TRBV6-5,TRBJ2-2,-,TRBD1,CASSRTGAYTGELFF,TGTGCCAGCAGCAGGACAGGGGCATATACCGGGGAGCTGTTTTTT
TRBV5-1,TRBJ2-1,-,TRBD1,CASSQAGQGANEQFF,TGCGCCAGCAGCCAGGCGGGACAGGGGGCAAATGAGCAGTTCTTC
TRBV27,TRBJ2-3,-,TRBD2,CASRFNGGLAGSTDTQYF,TGTGCCAGCCGTTTTAACGGTGGACTAGCGGGGAGCACAGATACGCAGTATTTT
TRBV4-1,TRBJ1-1,-,-,CASSQPQRRGFGIAFF,TGCGCCAGCAGCCAACCACAACGAAGGGGATTTGGGATAGCTTTCTTT
TRBV19,TRBJ1-1,-,TRBD1,CASSPSDGQGRSAFF,TGTGCCAGTAGTCCCTCCGACGGACAGGGGAGGTCGGCTTTCTTT
TRBV7-6,TRBJ2-7,-,TRBD1,CASSPRAGVFVRTGVEQYF,TGTGCCAGCAGCCCCAGGGCCGGAGTTTTCGTCAGGACAGGGGTCGAGCAGTACTTC
TRBV12-5,TRBJ2-2,-,-,CASGFPTGELFF,TGTGCTAGTGGTTTTCCAACCGGGGAGCTGTTTTTT
TRBV27,TRBJ2-7,once,-,CASTVSRGSSEQYF,TGTGCCAGCACCGTTTCCCGGGGTAGTAGCGAGCAGTACTTC
TRBV30,TRBJ1-2,-,-,CAWSPFGRNFYGYTF,TGTGCCTGGAGTCCTTTTGGGCGGAATTTCTATGGCTACACCTTC
TRBV10-3,TRBJ2-1,-,TRBD2,CAISGGGHWNEQFF,TGTGCCATCAGCGGGGGGGGGCACTGGAATGAGCAGTTCTTC
TRBV4-1,TRBJ2-1,-,TRBD2,CASSQELAGGGEQFF,TGCGCCAGCAGCCAGGAACTAGCGGGAGGGGGTGAGCAGTTCTTC
TRBV6-4,TRBJ2-7,-,TRBD1,CASSERRGRHEQYF,TGTGCCAGCAGTGAACGCAGGGGGCGTCACGAGCAGTACTTC
TRBV7-3,TRBJ2-1,-,-,CASSLGVGAPGTEQFF,TGTGCCAGCAGCTTAGGGGTCGGGGCTCCTGGCACTGAGCAGTTCTTC
TRBV28,TRBJ1-5,once,TRBD1,CASSFRGRASNQPQHF,TGTGCCAGCAGTTTCAGGGGGCGGGCTAGCAATCAGCCCCAGCATTTT
TRBV28,TRBJ1-4,-,TRBD1,CASSSTGTGNEKLFF,TGTGCCAGCAGTTCTACCGGGACAGGGAATGAAAAACTGTTTTTT
TRBV19,TRBJ2-3,-,-,CASSPMGDTQYF,TGTGCCAGTAGTCCCATGGGAGATACGCAGTATTTT
TRBV28,TRBJ1-4,once,-,CASRSGLGEKLFF,TGTGCCAGCAGGTCGGGGCTGGGTGAAAAACTGTTTTTT
TRBV7-9,TRBJ1-6,few,-,CASSSLSSPLHF,TGTGCCAGCAGCTCCCTTAGTTCACCCCTCCACTTT
TRBV18,TRBJ1-5,-,-,CASSPMGGGNQPQHF,TGTGCCAGCTCACCCATGGGCGGGGGCAATCAGCCCCAGCATTTT